This T cell receptor beta chain was identified in a study of somatic mutations in cytotoxic T cells in rheumatoid arthritis. Study-wide results and limits: Among patients with rheumatoid arthritis, but not healthy controls, CD8+ clonality increased with age. A single CD8+ clone exceeded 20% of CD8+ cells in about an eighth of the roughly 65 patients. Patients with rheumatoid arthritis showed a slight underrepresentation of TRBV07, a finding that was never subjected to any adjustment for multiple comparisons.

Sequencing was performed with immunoSEQ multiplex PCR; in TCRdb, only in-frame clones are kept and a portion is missing. The sample has more than 12,000 clones, approximately 72% seen once. Trimming removed 6 bases at V and 12 bases at J, with 15 bases between. The CDR3 is 12 residues long. Germline V gives CDR1 SGHTA, CDR2 FQGNSA. This clone has only a few counts. Its antigen is not identified. V usage is TRBV7-2 and J usage is TRBJ2-1, with D perhaps TRBD2 (5 bases). This receptor was obtained from an adult with rheumatoid arthritis. Material for sequencing was CD8+ T cells sorted from blood. In DNA, the CDR3 is TGTGCCAGCAGGCTGCCGGACGAGGGGCAGTTCTTC. This sequence encodes CASRLPDEGQFF. The full variable domain, with the rest looked up from reference TRBV7-2 and TRBJ2-1, is GAGVSQSPSNKVTEKGKDVELRCDPISGHTALYWYRQSLGQGLEFLIYFQGNSAPDKSGLPSDRFSAERTGGSVSTLTIQRTQQEDSAVYLCASRLPDEGQFFGPGTRLTVL.